What follows are 27 T cell receptor beta chains derived from one specimen sequenced in a study of cytomegalovirus exposure and HLA in healthy donors. Using immunoSEQ multiplex PCR, the repertoire was profiled, and TCRdb retains in-frame clones only, with some absent. This sample has 150,000 to 200,000 clones; roughly 90% occur once, and the top ten carry under 4.5%. Sequencing was performed on PBMCs. The receptors derive from a man younger than 30 in good health and CMV-seropositive.

The chain links TRBV19 to TRBJ1-1, with D unresolved. CDR3 length: 13 residues. Germline V gene sequence: CDR1 LNHDA, CDR2 SQIVND (reference sequence). Between the trimmed V and J ends, which lost 3 bases and 1 base, there was a span of 6 bases. The CDR3 reads CASSIGRNTEAFF. The CDR3 bases are TGTGCCAGTAGTATTGGGAGGAACACTGAAGCTTTCTTT.

This clone is a singleton in its sample. This chain connects TRBV28 to TRBJ2-7, with 8 bases matching TRBD1. The germline gives CDR1 MDHEN, CDR2 SYDVKM. This CDR3 is 13 amino acids long. The ends lost 2 bases at V and 5 bases at J; junction bases unmatched: 2. The CDR3 DNA is TGTGCCAGCAGTTTAGGACAGGGAAACGAGCAGTACTTC. Translation: CASSLGQGNEQYF.

This clone was recorded only once. J is TRBJ2-1 and V is TRBV28; 9 nucleotides align to TRBD2. With 1 base clipped from V and 5 bases from J, the junction kept 12 bases outside the gene matches. The V gene's germline CDR1 is MDHEN and CDR2 SYDVKM. The CDR3 contains 18 residues. CDR3 sequence reads: CASSLLAGGASTNNEQFF. In DNA, the CDR3 is TGTGCCAGCAGTTTATTGGCGGGAGGGGCTTCCACGAACAATGAGCAGTTCTTC.

V gene TRBV28 combines with J gene TRBJ1-2; D call uncertain. V shed 5 bases and J shed 3 bases, with 13 bases lying between them. The CDR3 sequence is 14 residues long. Germline V gene lookup returns CDR1 MDHEN and CDR2 SYDVKM. In DNA form, the CDR3 reads TGTGCCAGCAGTCTTCGGGAGGGCTACTATGGCTACACCTTC. Protein product: CASSLREGYYGYTF.

Note on this clone: Other nucleotide sequences from this sample produce the same CDR3. The chain links TRBV5-1 to TRBJ2-7; no firm D call. This CDR3 is 12 amino acids long. V was cut by 4 bases and J by 5 bases, with 10 bases left in between. CDR1 is SGHRS, CDR2 YFSETQ, per germline. CDR3 DNA sequence: TGCGCCAGCAGCCTCTCTACGGACGAGCAGTACTTC. The encoded protein is CASSLSTDEQYF. The whole variable domain, remainder taken from reference TRBV5-1 and TRBJ2-7, is KAGVTQTPRYLIKTRGQQVTLSCSPISGHRSVSWYQQTPGQGLQFLFEYFSETQRNKGNFPGRFSGRQFSNSRSEMNVSTLELGDSALYLCASSLSTDEQYFGPGTRLTVT.

In its sample, this clone was seen a few times. V usage is TRBV9 and J usage is TRBJ2-7; D may be TRBD1 (5 bases). Germline CDR1 and CDR2: SGDLS and YYNGEE. The CDR3 is made up of 13 amino acids. Trimming left V 4 bases short and J 2 bases short, with 10 bases between. Here the CDR3 reads CASSSDSAYEQYF. The CDR3 coding sequence is TGTGCCAGCAGCTCCGACAGTGCCTACGAGCAGTACTTC.

This clone was detected only once. The V call is TRBV7-9, the J call TRBJ2-7; tentatively, D is TRBD1 (6 bases). The CDR3 runs to 15 residues. Germline-derived CDR1 and CDR2 are SEHNR and FQNEAQ (reference sequence). V lost 0 bases, J lost 5 bases, and 14 bases lay in between. CDR3 sequence reads: CASSLAPLSGDEQYF. The CDR3 DNA is TGTGCCAGCAGCTTAGCGCCACTATCAGGGGACGAGCAGTACTTC.

The chain combines TRBV11-3 with TRBJ2-2; TRBD1 agrees at 9 bases. This CDR3 comprises 17 residues. V lost 6 bases and J lost 7; bases outside the gene matches: 15. Germline V gene sequence: CDR1 SGHNT, CDR2 YENEEA. DNA for the CDR3: TGTGCCAGCAGGAAACAGGGGGCGTTATTCGAGAGCGGGGAGCTGTTTTTT. Its translation: CASRKQGALFESGELFF.

The V and J genes are TRBV19 and TRBJ2-7; 10 bases are a match to TRBD2. The ends lost 4 bases at V and 2 bases at J; junction bases unmatched: 11. In germline, CDR1 is LNHDA, CDR2 SQIVND (reference sequence). CDR3 length: 17 amino acids. This chain's CDR3 is CASSRAGSSGSPYEQYF. The DNA of the CDR3 is TGTGCCAGTAGTAGGGCGGGGTCTAGCGGGAGCCCCTACGAGCAGTACTTC.

The table lists this clone with a count of one. The chain combines TRBV7-9 with TRBJ2-1, with D possibly matching TRBD2 (5 bases). Trimming pared 5 bases from V and 0 bases from J, leaving 14 bases between. The CDR3 is made up of 16 amino acids. Germline CDR1 SEHNR, CDR2 FQNEAQ (reference sequence). CDR3 in DNA: TGTGCCAGCAGCCCGCGAGTCACTAGCTCCTACAATGAGCAGTTCTTC. Protein sequence: CASSPRVTSSYNEQFF.

The chain recombines TRBV5-4 with TRBJ1-2, with a weak D call TRBD1 (6 bases). CDR3 length equals 13 residues. Trimming removed 0 bases at V and 5 bases at J, with 8 bases between. Germline CDR1 reads SGHNT; CDR2 reads YYREEE (reference sequence). The CDR3 DNA sequence: TGTGCCAGCAGCTTGGGGACAGATTATGGCTACACCTTC. This encodes CASSLGTDYGYTF.

This clone was seen just once. The chain employs TRBV12-5 and TRBJ1-2; possibly TRBD1 for D (6 bases). V was shortened by 6 bases and J by 3 bases, with 29 bases between the two germline ends. CDR3 length: 19 amino acids. Germline lookup yields CDR1 LGHNT and CDR2 FRNRAP. CDR3 nucleotide sequence: TGTGCTAGTGGAGGGGGTGGCAGGGCATCCCCGGATGTATACTATGGCTACACCTTC. Residues: CASGGGGRASPDVYYGYTF.

The rearrangement joins TRBV28 to TRBJ2-2; 13 positions match TRBD2. The V and J ends lost 6 bases and 7 bases, in that order; junction bases with no gene match: 8. The CDR3 extends over 16 amino acids. The germline gives CDR1 MDHEN, CDR2 SYDVKM. CDR3 loop: CASRHRLAGGGGELFF. The DNA of the CDR3 is TGTGCCAGCAGACACCGACTAGCGGGAGGTGGCGGGGAGCTGTTTTTT.

The rearrangement joins TRBV9 to TRBJ2-1; 10 bases map to TRBD2. This CDR3 comprises 15 residues. J lost 9 bases, V lost 6 bases, and 12 bases had no gene match. Germline-derived CDR1 and CDR2 are SGDLS and YYNGEE. The CDR3 DNA reads TGTGCCAGCACCTCTCAGCGGGAGGGGTTGGGTGAGCAGTTCTTC. Encoded protein: CASTSQREGLGEQFF.

The V call is TRBV27, the J call TRBJ2-3; the match to TRBD1 covers 7 bases. CDR3 size: 14 residues. From germline, CDR1 is MNHEY and CDR2 SMNVEV (reference sequence). J lost 6 bases, V lost 2 bases, and 5 bases had no gene match. The CDR3 loop reads CASSLSSRGDTQYF. DNA of the CDR3: TGTGCCAGCAGTTTAAGCTCCAGGGGGGATACGCAGTATTTT.

The chain carries TRBV28 and TRBJ2-7; D ambiguous. V was clipped by 2 bases and J by 3 bases, with 8 bases between them. The CDR3 totals 13 residues. The germline CDR1 and CDR2 sequences are MDHEN and SYDVKM. The DNA of the CDR3 is TGTGCCAGCAGTTTAGGGCAGGTCTACGAGCAGTACTTC. It yields the protein CASSLGQVYEQYF.

The chain joins TRBV12-5 to TRBJ2-1; D unclear. The CDR3 consists of 12 residues. Germline V gives CDR1 LGHNT, CDR2 FRNRAP. The V end was cut by 6 bases, the J end by 12 bases, with 15 bases between. CDR3 region: CASGTTPSRQFF. The CDR3 nucleotides read TGTGCTAGTGGCACCACTCCGAGTAGGCAGTTCTTC.

This clone has only a few counts. The chain uses TRBV5-6 and TRBJ1-2; weak D call: TRBD1 (6 bases). The V end lost 5 bases, the J end lost 8 bases, and 16 bases lay between the germline ends. The CDR3 totals 13 residues. Germline V gene data show CDR1 as SGHDT and CDR2 as YYEEEE. DNA for the CDR3: TGTGCCAGCAGATTACGGCAGGGGCGAGGCTACACCTTC. This encodes CASRLRQGRGYTF.

The chain carries TRBV18 and TRBJ2-5, with 7 bases aligning to TRBD2. The junction had 4 bases not matched to a gene; V was cut back by 2 bases and J by 7 bases. The CDR3 has 13 residues. Germline lookup yields CDR1 KGHSH and CDR2 LQKENI. The CDR3 loop is CASSPAGEVTQYF. The CDR3 DNA reads as TGTGCCAGCTCACCAGCGGGAGAGGTGACCCAGTACTTC.

The chain recombines TRBV4-1 with TRBJ2-3; no clear D gene. The length of the CDR3 is 12 residues. Germline V lookup: CDR1 MGHRA, CDR2 YSYEKL. Trimming removed 0 bases at V and 6 bases at J, with 4 bases between. The CDR3 DNA is TGCGCCAGCAGCCAAGAATCGGATACGCAGTATTTT. It codes for CASSQESDTQYF.

This clone occurred a few times. The V and J genes are TRBV6-1 and TRBJ1-1, with D tentatively TRBD1 (6 bases). CDR1 is MNHNS and CDR2 is SASEGT in the germline V gene. The germline V and J ends were trimmed by 6 bases and 1 base, with 12 bases remaining between them. This CDR3 is built from 14 residues. The CDR3 sequence: CASSLGHPNTEAFF. The DNA of the CDR3 is TGTGCCAGCAGCCTGGGACACCCGAACACTGAAGCTTTCTTT.

The genes are TRBV5-1 and TRBJ1-2; TRBD1 is a possible D gene (5 bases). This CDR3 is built from 17 residues. CDR1 and CDR2 (germline): SGHRS, YFSETQ. Trimming took 0 bases from V and 3 from J, leaving 18 bases between them. CDR3 in amino acids: CASSLDDSDRRHYGYTF. The DNA of the CDR3 is TGCGCCAGCAGCTTGGACGACAGCGACAGACGACACTATGGCTACACCTTC.

The chain couples TRBV9 to TRBJ2-5; 7 bases match TRBD2. The V gene end was trimmed by 0 bases and the J gene end by 5 bases; junction bases not matched to a gene: 4. Germline CDR1 and CDR2: SGDLS and YYNGEE. This CDR3 is 14 amino acids long. CDR3 DNA: TGTGCCAGCAGCGTAGCGGGGGGTTTGGAGACCCAGTACTTC. Its translation: CASSVAGGLETQYF.

V gene TRBV11-2 combines with J gene TRBJ1-2, with D perhaps matching TRBD1 (6 bases). Germline CDR1 is SGHAT and CDR2 is FQNNGV. This CDR3 contains 14 residues. Between the trimmed V and J ends, which lost 4 bases and 4 bases, there was a span of 13 bases. The CDR3, as DNA: TGTGCCAGCAGCTCCCTACAGGGCATCTATGGCTACACCTTC. This gives the protein CASSSLQGIYGYTF.

This CDR3 is CSVRTVYGYTF. In nucleotides, the CDR3 is TGCAGCGTTAGGACAGTCTATGGCTACACCTTC. V usage is TRBV29-1 and J usage is TRBJ1-2; a possible D gene is TRBD1 (6 bases). CDR1 and CDR2 (germline): SQVTM, ANQGSEA. Trimming stripped 5 bases from V and 4 bases from J, with 8 bases between. CDR3 length: 11 amino acids.

In its sample, this clone was seen a few times. This chain joins TRBV19 and TRBJ2-7; a weak D match, TRBD2 (6 bases). CDR1 is LNHDA and CDR2 is SQIVND in the germline V gene (reference sequence). Trimming stripped 4 bases from V and 5 bases from J, with 9 bases between. This CDR3 contains 12 residues. As DNA, the CDR3 is TGTGCCAGTAGTACATCGGGGGACGAGCAGTACTTC. Its translation is CASSTSGDEQYF.

This rearrangement joins TRBV4-2 to TRBJ2-2, with D maybe TRBD2 (5 bases). The CDR3 spans 16 residues. Germline CDR1 reads LGHNA; CDR2 reads YNFKEQ. V lost 5 bases and J 7 bases, leaving 20 bases between the germline ends. CDR3 DNA sequence: TGTGCCAGCAGCGAACAATTGACTAAAGTCAACGGGGAGCTGTTTTTT. This codes for CASSEQLTKVNGELFF.